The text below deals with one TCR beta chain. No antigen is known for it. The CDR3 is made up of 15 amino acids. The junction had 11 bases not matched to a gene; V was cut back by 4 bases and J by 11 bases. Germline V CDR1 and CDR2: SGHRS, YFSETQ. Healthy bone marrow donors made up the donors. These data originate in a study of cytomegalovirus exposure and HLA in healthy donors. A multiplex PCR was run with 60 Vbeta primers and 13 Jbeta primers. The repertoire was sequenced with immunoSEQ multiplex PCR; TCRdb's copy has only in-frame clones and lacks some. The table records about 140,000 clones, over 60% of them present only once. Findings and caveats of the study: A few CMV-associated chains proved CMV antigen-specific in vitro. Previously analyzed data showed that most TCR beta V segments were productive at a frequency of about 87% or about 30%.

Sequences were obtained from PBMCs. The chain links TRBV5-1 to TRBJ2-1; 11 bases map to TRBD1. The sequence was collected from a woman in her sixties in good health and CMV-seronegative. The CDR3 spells CASSPPGQGVPQQFF. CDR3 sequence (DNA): TGCGCCAGCAGCCCACCGGGACAGGGGGTCCCTCAGCAGTTCTTC.